This T cell receptor beta chain emerged from a study of T-cell memory formation after mild COVID-19. Overall study: There were largely donor-specific TCR clusters.

This clonotype was detected a few times. The antigen is unknown. Study-wide results and limits: The study found balanced CD4/CD8 in clones contracting day 15 to 85 and a CD4+ lean in later expanders. Researchers report contracting CD4+ clones mostly in CM and EM, with CD8+ clones in EMRA. Nothing confirmed that second-wave clones peaking on day 37 were specific for SARS-CoV-2.

The CDR3 spans 16 residues. Per germline, CDR1 MNHEY and CDR2 SMNVEV (reference sequence). The V and J ends lost 5 bases and 8 bases, in that order; junction bases with no gene match: 11. TCRdb redid the calling of the 5' RACE reads with MiXCR, one entry per CDR3 protein. The table has about 190,000 distinct CDR3 sequences, approximately 20% seen once. The sequenced sample was PBMCs or a T cell subset sorted from them (not recorded which). The V call is TRBV27, the J call TRBJ2-3, with 12 positions matching TRBD2. This TCR was sampled from an adult woman who had mild COVID-19 (a few samples of this study predate the infection). Cell type and time point are not known. CDR3 region: CASSPTTSGGRGTQYF. The CDR3 bases are TGTGCCAGCAGTCCCACGACTAGCGGGGGTCGGGGTACGCAGTATTTT.